Presented here are 12 T cell receptor beta chains from one specimen sequenced in a study of cytomegalovirus exposure and HLA in healthy donors (TCRdb year 2017). The protocol used for the library was the immunoSEQ multiplex PCR assay. A mixture of 60 forward primers for TCR Vbeta segments and 13 reverse primers for TCR Jbeta segments was used in the multiplex PCR. In TCRdb, the immuneACCESS table is reduced to in-frame sequences with V and J assigned. These tables do not hold every clone; where another copy was compared, an unresolved V gene accounts for under half, and the others remain unexplained. This sample's clone table shows roughly 78,000 clones. The ten largest clones take up approximately 0.78% of the sample. Sequenced input: PBMCs. The receptors originated from a boy between 10 and 17 years old in good health and CMV-seronegative.

The V and J genes are TRBV29-1 and TRBJ2-1; D might be TRBD2 (6 bases). Trimming took off 8 bases at V and 5 bases at J, with 22 bases between the two ends. Germline V gene lookup returns CDR1 SQVTM and CDR2 ANQGSEA. The CDR3 runs to 15 residues. CDR3 DNA sequence: TGCAGCACATTGCCGGGACTCACATCCGACAATGAGCAGTTCTTC. This codes for CSTLPGLTSDNEQFF.

The chain recombines TRBV5-1 with TRBJ1-4; no definite D call. This CDR3 spans 15 amino acids. With 4 bases removed from V and 0 bases from J, the gap between germline ends came to 10 bases. Germline V CDR1 and CDR2: SGHRS, YFSETQ. The CDR3 region has the DNA TGCGCCAGCAGCCTGGCCGGAGCAACTAATGAAAAACTGTTTTTT. Its protein is CASSLAGATNEKLFF.

J is TRBJ1-2 and V is TRBV15; the match to TRBD1 covers 9 bases. This CDR3 spans 12 amino acids. Germline CDR1 is LNHNV and CDR2 is YYDKDF (reference sequence). V trimming: 8 bases; J trimming: 3 bases; junction bases outside the gene matches: 1. The DNA for the CDR3 is TGTGCCACCGGGACAGGGTACTATGGCTACACCTTC. The encoded protein is CATGTGYYGYTF.

The chain recombines TRBV5-1 with TRBJ2-1; D perhaps matches TRBD2 (6 bases). The V end was cut by 4 bases, the J end by 8 bases, with 19 bases between. CDR1 SGHRS and CDR2 YFSETQ come from the germline V gene. CDR3 length equals 15 residues. CDR3 residues: CASSPRTGGIDEQFF. In nucleotides, the CDR3 is TGCGCCAGCAGCCCGAGGACTGGAGGGATCGATGAGCAGTTCTTC.

The rearrangement links TRBV4-1 to TRBJ1-5; D gene uncertain. Trimming took 1 base from V and 1 from J, leaving 8 bases between them. From germline, CDR1 is MGHRA and CDR2 YSYEKL. The CDR3 spans 15 residues. CDR3 amino acids: CASSQVPVSNQPQHF. The DNA for the CDR3 is TGCGCCAGCAGCCAAGTCCCGGTAAGCAATCAGCCCCAGCATTTT.

V is TRBV6-5 and J is TRBJ1-1; D is undetermined. From germline, CDR1 is MNHEY and CDR2 SVGAGI. The CDR3 sequence is 15 residues long. With 4 bases removed from V and 2 bases from J, the gap between germline ends came to 14 bases. The CDR3 here is CASSSLGRENTEAFF. CDR3 DNA sequence: TGTGCCAGCAGTTCCTTAGGACGGGAAAACACTGAAGCTTTCTTT.

The genes are TRBV7-3 and TRBJ1-2, with 7 nucleotides matching TRBD1. V lost 5 bases, J lost 2 bases, and 11 bases stayed unmatched. Germline V gene sequence: CDR1 SGHTA, CDR2 FQGTGA. The CDR3 contains 16 residues. CDR3 bases: TGTGCCAGCAGCCCCTCAGGGGGACAAGAAAACTATGGCTACACCTTC. It is translated as CASSPSGGQENYGYTF.

The rearrangement uses TRBV27 and TRBJ1-5, with a weak D call TRBD1 (5 bases). V was clipped by 6 bases and J by 0 bases, with 9 bases between them. CDR3 length: 14 residues. CDR1 and CDR2 from the germline V gene are MNHEY and SMNVEV (reference sequence). The CDR3 protein is CASSGGPSNQPQHF. The CDR3 DNA reads TGTGCCAGCAGCGGGGGACCTAGCAATCAGCCCCAGCATTTT.

The chain has TRBV4-1 and TRBJ2-1; a weak D match, TRBD1 (6 bases). CDR1 and CDR2 from the germline V gene are MGHRA and YSYEKL. The CDR3 runs 14 residues. V lost 4 bases and J lost 7, with 14 bases in between. The CDR3, as DNA: TGCGCCAGCAGCCTATTAAGGGGACAAAATGAGCAGTTCTTC. Translation: CASSLLRGQNEQFF.

The genes are TRBV5-1 and TRBJ1-2, with D possibly being TRBD1 (5 bases). Trimming stripped 0 bases from V and 6 bases from J, with 12 bases between. This CDR3 region has 14 residues. Germline lookup yields CDR1 SGHRS and CDR2 YFSETQ. For the CDR3, the DNA is TGCGCCAGCAGCTTGGATGGGGCGACCCATGGCTACACCTTC. The encoded protein is CASSLDGATHGYTF.

The chain couples TRBV9 to TRBJ2-7; D may be TRBD1 (5 bases). This CDR3 spans 14 amino acids. V lost 0 bases, J lost 3 bases, and 10 bases lay in between. Per the germline V gene, CDR1 is SGDLS and CDR2 is YYNGEE. CDR3 nucleotides: TGTGCCAGCAGCGTAGATTCAGGGTTCTACGAGCAGTACTTC. Translating gives CASSVDSGFYEQYF.

V gene TRBV23-1 combines with J gene TRBJ1-1, with D possibly TRBD1 on 6 matching bases. TRBV23-1 is an ORF; its function is uncertain. Trimming took 3 bases from V and 1 from J, leaving 18 bases between them. The CDR3 has 17 residues. The CDR3 nucleotides read TGCGCCAGCAGTCACGGGAGCGGGGGAGGGGGGAACACTGAAGCTTTCTTT. Protein sequence: CASSHGSGGGGNTEAFF.